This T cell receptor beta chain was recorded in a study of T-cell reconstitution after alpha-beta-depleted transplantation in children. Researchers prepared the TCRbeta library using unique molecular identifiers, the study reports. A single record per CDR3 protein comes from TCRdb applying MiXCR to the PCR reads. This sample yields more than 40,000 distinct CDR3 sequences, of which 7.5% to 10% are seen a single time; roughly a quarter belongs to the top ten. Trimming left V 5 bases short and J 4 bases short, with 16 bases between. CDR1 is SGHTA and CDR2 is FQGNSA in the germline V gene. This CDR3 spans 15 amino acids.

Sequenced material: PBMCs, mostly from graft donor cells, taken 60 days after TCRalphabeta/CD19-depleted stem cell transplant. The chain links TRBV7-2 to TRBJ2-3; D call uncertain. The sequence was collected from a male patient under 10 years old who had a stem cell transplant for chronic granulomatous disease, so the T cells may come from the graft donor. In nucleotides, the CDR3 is TGTGCCAGCAGCCAACTCAAGATCGGAGCAGATACGCAGTATTTT. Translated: CASSQLKIGADTQYF.